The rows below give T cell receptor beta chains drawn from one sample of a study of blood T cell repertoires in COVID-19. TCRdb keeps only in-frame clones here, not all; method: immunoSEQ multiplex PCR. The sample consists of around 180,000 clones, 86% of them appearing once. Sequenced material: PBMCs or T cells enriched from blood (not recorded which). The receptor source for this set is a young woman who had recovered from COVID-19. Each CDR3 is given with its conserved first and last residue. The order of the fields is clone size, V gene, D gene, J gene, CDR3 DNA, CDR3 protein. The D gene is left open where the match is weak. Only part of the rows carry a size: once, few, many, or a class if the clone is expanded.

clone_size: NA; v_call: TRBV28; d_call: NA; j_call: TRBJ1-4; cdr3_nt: TGTGCCAGCAGTTTCGAGGGCAAATATGAAAAACTGTTTTTT; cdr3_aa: CASSFEGKYEKLFF
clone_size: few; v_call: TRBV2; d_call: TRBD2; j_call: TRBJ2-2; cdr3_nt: TGTGCCAGCATGGGACTAGCGGGAGACAGGGGGACCGGGGAGCTGTTTTTT; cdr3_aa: CASMGLAGDRGTGELFF
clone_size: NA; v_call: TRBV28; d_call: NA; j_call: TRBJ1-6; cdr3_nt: TGTGCCAGCACCTCTACCGAGTTAACGGTCCCCCGTGGGCCACCCCTCCACTTT; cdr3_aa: CASTSTELTVPRGPPLHF
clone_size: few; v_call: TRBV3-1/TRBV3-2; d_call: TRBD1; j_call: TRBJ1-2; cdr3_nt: TGTGCCAGCAGCCTACTCGGGACAGGAGGAGGCTACACCTTC; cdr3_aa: CASSLLGTGGGYTF
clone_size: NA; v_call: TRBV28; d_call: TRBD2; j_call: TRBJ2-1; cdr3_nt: TGTGCCAGCAGTTTTACGAGCGGGGGGCATCATGAGCAGTTCTTC; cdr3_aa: CASSFTSGGHHEQFF
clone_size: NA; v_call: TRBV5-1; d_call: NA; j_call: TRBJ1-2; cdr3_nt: TGCGCCAGCAGCTTGGCCTGGTCCGGGAATAAAAACTATGGCTACACCTTC; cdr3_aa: CASSLAWSGNKNYGYTF
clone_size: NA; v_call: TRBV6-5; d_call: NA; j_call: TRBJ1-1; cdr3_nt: TGTGCCAGCAGTTACCCGACAGAACTGAACACTGAAGCTTTCTTT; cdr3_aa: CASSYPTELNTEAFF
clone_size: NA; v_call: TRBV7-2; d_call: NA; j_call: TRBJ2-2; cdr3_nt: TGTGCCAGCCTCTCAGGTCAGAACACCGGGGAGCTGTTTTTT; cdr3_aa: CASLSGQNTGELFF
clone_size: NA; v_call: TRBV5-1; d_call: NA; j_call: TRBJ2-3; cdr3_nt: TGCGCCAGCAGCTCCTGGCTGGGGAGAGATACGCAGTATTTT; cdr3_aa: CASSSWLGRDTQYF
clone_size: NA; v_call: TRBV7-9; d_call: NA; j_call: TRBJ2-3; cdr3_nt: TGTGCCACGTCGAAACCTGGAGCAGATACGCAGTATTTT; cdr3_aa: CATSKPGADTQYF
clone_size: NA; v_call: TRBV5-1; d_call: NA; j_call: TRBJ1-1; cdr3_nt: TGCGCCAGCAGCTTGTCCCAGAACACTGAAGCTTTCTTT; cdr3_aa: CASSLSQNTEAFF
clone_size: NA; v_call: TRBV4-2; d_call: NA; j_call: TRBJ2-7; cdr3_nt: TGTGCCAGCAGCCCAGACGGGACACGCTCCTACGAGCAGTACTTC; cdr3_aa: CASSPDGTRSYEQYF
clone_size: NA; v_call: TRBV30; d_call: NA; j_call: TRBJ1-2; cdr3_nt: TGTGCCTGGAGTGTTGCGGGTGGAGGGCGGCTTGGCTACACCTTC; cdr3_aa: CAWSVAGGGRLGYTF
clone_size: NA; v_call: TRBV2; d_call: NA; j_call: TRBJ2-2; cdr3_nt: TGTGCCAGCCGATGGACACAGAACACCGGGGAGCTGTTTTTT; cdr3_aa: CASRWTQNTGELFF
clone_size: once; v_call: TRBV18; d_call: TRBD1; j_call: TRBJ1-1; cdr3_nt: TGTGCCAGCTCACCAAGACAGGGGGCTTTGGACACTGAAGCTTTCTTT; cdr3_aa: CASSPRQGALDTEAFF
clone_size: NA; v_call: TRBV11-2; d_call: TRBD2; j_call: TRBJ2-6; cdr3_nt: TGTGCCAGCAGCCCAGCCGCGGGGGGAATCTCTGGGGCCAACGTCCTGACTTTC; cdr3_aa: CASSPAAGGISGANVLTF
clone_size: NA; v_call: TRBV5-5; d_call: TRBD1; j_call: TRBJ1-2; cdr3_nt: TGTGCCAGCAGCCCCTACCTACAGGGGGCGAATGGCTACACCTTC; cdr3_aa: CASSPYLQGANGYTF
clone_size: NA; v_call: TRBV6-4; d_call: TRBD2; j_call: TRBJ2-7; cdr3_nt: TGTGCCAGCAGTGACCTCCCTCCTAAGGGACTAGCGGGAGGGCCTAACGAGCAGTACTTC; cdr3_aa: CASSDLPPKGLAGGPNEQYF
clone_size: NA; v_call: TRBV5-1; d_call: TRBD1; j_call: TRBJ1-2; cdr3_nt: TGCGCCAGCAGCTTGGTCTTCAGGGGGCAGGGCTATGGCTACACCTTC; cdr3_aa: CASSLVFRGQGYGYTF
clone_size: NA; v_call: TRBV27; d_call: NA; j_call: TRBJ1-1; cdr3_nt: TGTGCCAGCAGTTTACTCGGGGTTATGAACACTGAAGCTTTCTTT; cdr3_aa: CASSLLGVMNTEAFF
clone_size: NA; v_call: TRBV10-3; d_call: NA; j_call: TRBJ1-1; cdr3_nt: TGTGCCATCAGTGAATGGGAGGGGACCGAAGCTTTCTTT; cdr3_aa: CAISEWEGTEAFF
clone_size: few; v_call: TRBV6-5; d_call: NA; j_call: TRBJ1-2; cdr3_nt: TGTGCCAGCAGTTACGAGAGGGAAAACTATGGCTACACCTTC; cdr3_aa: CASSYERENYGYTF
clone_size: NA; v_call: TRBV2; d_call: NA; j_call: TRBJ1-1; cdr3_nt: TGTGCCAGCAGCGATAGAGAAGCTTTCTTT; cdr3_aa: CASSDREAFF
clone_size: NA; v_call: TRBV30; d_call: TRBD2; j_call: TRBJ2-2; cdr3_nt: TGTGCCTGGAGCCCTCTAGCGGGAGACTCCGGGGAGCTGTTTTTT; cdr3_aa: CAWSPLAGDSGELFF
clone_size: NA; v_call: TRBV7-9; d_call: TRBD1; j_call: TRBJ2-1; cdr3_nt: TGTGCCAGCGAAGAACCTGACAGGGGGCCGGCTAGCATCAATGAGCAGTTCTTC; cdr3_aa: CASEEPDRGPASINEQFF
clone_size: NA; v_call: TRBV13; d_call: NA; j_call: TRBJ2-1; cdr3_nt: TGTGCCAGCAGACCTGGAGGGCCGGCGGACAATGAGCAGTTCTTC; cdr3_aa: CASRPGGPADNEQFF
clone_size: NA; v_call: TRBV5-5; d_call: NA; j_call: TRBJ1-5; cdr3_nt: TGTGCCAGCAGCTTATCTGATGCGAAGCCCCAGCATTTT; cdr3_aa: CASSLSDAKPQHF
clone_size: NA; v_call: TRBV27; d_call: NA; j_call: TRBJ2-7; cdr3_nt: TGTGCCAGCAGACAAACCCCATTCGAGCAGTACTTC; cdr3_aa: CASRQTPFEQYF
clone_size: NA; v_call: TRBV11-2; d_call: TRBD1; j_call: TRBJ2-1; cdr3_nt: TGTGCCAGCAGCTTAGCCCGAGGGACAGGGTACAATGAGCAGTTCTTC; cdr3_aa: CASSLARGTGYNEQFF
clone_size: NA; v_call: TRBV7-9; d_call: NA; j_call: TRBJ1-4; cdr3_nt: TGTGCCAGCAGCTTAGCGACAGGTTTATATGAAAAACTGTTTTTT; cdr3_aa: CASSLATGLYEKLFF
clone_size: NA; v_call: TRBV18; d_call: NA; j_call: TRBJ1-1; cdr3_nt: TGTGCCAGCTCACCTGGGGGGGTATTGACTGAAGCTTTCTTT; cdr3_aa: CASSPGGVLTEAFF
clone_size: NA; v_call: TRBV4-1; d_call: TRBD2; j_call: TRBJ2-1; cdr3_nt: TGCGCCAGCAGCCGAGGACTAGCCTTCGCGGGTGAGCAGTTCTTC; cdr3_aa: CASSRGLAFAGEQFF
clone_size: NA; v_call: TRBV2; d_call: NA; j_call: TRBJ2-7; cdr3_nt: TGTGCCAGCAGCTTTAATCGCGAGCAGTACTTC; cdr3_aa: CASSFNREQYF
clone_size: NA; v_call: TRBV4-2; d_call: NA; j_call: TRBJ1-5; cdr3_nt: TGTGCCAGCAGCCAAGAGCCGACAGGCAGAAGCAATCAGCCCCAGCATTTT; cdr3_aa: CASSQEPTGRSNQPQHF
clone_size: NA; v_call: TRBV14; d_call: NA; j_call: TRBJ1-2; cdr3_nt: TGTGCCAGCAGCCAAGGACAAAACTATGGCTACACCTTC; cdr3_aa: CASSQGQNYGYTF
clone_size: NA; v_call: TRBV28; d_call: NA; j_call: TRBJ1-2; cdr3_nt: TGTGCCAGCAGTCCTACGGGTATCGGGGGCTACACCTTC; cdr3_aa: CASSPTGIGGYTF
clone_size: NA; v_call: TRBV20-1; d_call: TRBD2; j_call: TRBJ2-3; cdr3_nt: TGCAGTGCTAGTAGCTCTCTAGCGGGAGGCACAGATACGCAGTATTTT; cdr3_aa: CSASSSLAGGTDTQYF
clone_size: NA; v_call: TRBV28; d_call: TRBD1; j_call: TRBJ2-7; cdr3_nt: TGTGCCAGCAGTTTTTCACAGGGGCTCTCCTACGAGCAGTACTTC; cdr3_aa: CASSFSQGLSYEQYF
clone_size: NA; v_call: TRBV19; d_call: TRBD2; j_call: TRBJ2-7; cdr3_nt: TGTGCCAGTAGTAGCGGGACTACCAACTACGAGCAGTACTTC; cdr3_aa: CASSSGTTNYEQYF
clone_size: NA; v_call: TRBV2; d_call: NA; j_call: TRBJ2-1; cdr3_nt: TGTGCCAGCACCGGGACTCAGAACTACAATGAGCAGTTCTTC; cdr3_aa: CASTGTQNYNEQFF
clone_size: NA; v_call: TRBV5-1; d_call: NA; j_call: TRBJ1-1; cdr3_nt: TGCGCCAGCAGCTTGGGTGACACCCCGAACACTGAAGCTTTCTTT; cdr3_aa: CASSLGDTPNTEAFF
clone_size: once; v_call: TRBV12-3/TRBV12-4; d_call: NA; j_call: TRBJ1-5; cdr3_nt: TGTGCCAGCAGTTTAAGCCAAAATCAGCCCCAGCATTTT; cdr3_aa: CASSLSQNQPQHF
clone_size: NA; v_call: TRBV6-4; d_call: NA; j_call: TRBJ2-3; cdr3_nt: TGTGCCACCACATACCTTTTTTGCACAGATACGCAGTATTTT; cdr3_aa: CATTYLFCTDTQYF
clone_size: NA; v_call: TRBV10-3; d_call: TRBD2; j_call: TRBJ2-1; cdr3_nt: TGTGCCACCAAGGCTCTAGCGGGAGACAATGAGCAGTTCTTC; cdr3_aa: CATKALAGDNEQFF